What follows are 28 T cell receptor beta chains derived from one specimen sequenced in a study of identical twins. One entry per CDR3 protein, called by TCRdb with MiXCR from the 5' RACE reads. The profile covers a few hundred thousand distinct CDR3 sequences, with around 15% appearing a single time and more than 0.8% taken by the ten largest. This sample was shared with a second study, whose subject was yellow fever vaccine responses in identical twins.

Sequencing was done on a sample of CD4+ T cells sorted from blood. The origin of the receptors is a woman aged 18-35 years in good health.

The chain uses TRBV6-5 and TRBJ2-2; D call uncertain. V dropped 8 bases and J dropped 8 bases, with 9 bases sitting between them. Germline CDR1 reads MNHEY; CDR2 reads SVGAGI. This CDR3 spans 11 amino acids. The CDR3, as DNA: TGTGCCAGCCTGAGACGGGGGGAGCTGTTTTTT. Its protein is CASLRRGELFF.

This clonotype was detected ten times or more. V usage is TRBV6-2 or TRBV6-3 and J usage is TRBJ2-5; unclear D gene. CDR3 length equals 11 residues. Trimming took 6 bases from V and 5 from J, leaving 7 bases between them. Germline CDR1 and CDR2: MNHEY and SVGEGT. The CDR3 DNA reads TGTGCCAGCAGCCCCTCCGAGACCCAGTACTTC. Protein product: CASSPSETQYF.

This clonotype came up a few times. The rearrangement uses TRBV4-1 and TRBJ2-7, with 8 nucleotides matching TRBD2. The germline V gene encodes CDR1 MGHRA and CDR2 YSYEKL. The J segment lost 1 base and the V segment lost 1 base, leaving 3 bases of the junction unmatched. The CDR3 contains 15 residues. CDR3 loop: CASSQVTSGSYEQYF. Here the CDR3 DNA reads TGCGCCAGCAGCCAAGTCACTAGCGGATCCTACGAGCAGTACTTC.

This clonotype occurred a few times. The chain is built from TRBV4-3 and TRBJ2-7; D possibly uses TRBD1 or TRBD2 (5 bases each). The CDR3 has 13 amino acids. Germline CDR1 is LGHNA and CDR2 is YSLEER. Deletions cut 0 bases from V and 6 bases from J, with 9 bases between. The CDR3 DNA sequence: TGCGCCAGCAGCCAAGAATTGAGGGGCGAGCAGTACTTC. Translating gives CASSQELRGEQYF.

This clonotype showed up just a few times. The chain joins TRBV20-1 to TRBJ2-3; TRBD2 agrees at 10 bases. V lost 3 bases and J lost 3; bases outside the gene matches: 3. The CDR3 consists of 14 residues. CDR1 is DFQATT, CDR2 SNEGSKA, per germline (reference sequence). Here the CDR3 reads CSARIAGGTDTQYF. The DNA of the CDR3 is TGCAGTGCTAGGATAGCGGGGGGTACAGATACGCAGTATTTT.

This clonotype has only a few counts. The chain has TRBV20-1 and TRBJ2-3; 11 nucleotides agree with TRBD2. CDR3 size: 15 residues. Germline V gene sequence: CDR1 DFQATT, CDR2 SNEGSKA (reference sequence). J lost 3 bases, V lost 3 bases, and 5 bases had no gene match. The CDR3 DNA follows: TGCAGTGCTAGCGGGACTAGCGGTACAACAGATACGCAGTATTTT. Translating gives CSASGTSGTTDTQYF.

V and J are TRBV28 and TRBJ2-1, with 7 bases lining up with TRBD2. Germline CDR1 MDHEN, CDR2 SYDVKM. Germline trimming cut 6 bases from V and 3 bases from J; bases unmatched to any gene: 8. CDR3 length equals 15 residues. The CDR3 coding sequence is TGTGCCAGCAGCGCCAGGAGCGGGAACTACAATGAGCAGTTCTTC. Encoded protein: CASSARSGNYNEQFF.

CDR3 sequence reads: CASSLKGAAYEQYF. The CDR3 bases are TGTGCCAGCAGCTTAAAGGGCGCAGCCTACGAGCAGTACTTC. The chain recombines TRBV7-6 with TRBJ2-7; D unresolved. V gave up 2 bases and J gave up 2 bases, with 10 bases separating them. The CDR3 has 14 amino acids. Germline CDR1 SGHVS, CDR2 FNYEAQ.

As concerns this clonotype: One junction end disagrees with the germline gene, perhaps due to a read error. The chain couples TRBV5-4 to TRBJ1-2, with a weak D call TRBD1 (6 bases). CDR1 SGHNT and CDR2 YYREEE come from the germline V gene (reference sequence). This CDR3 spans 14 amino acids. CDR3 residues: CASSSDTGGNGYSF. CDR3 sequence (DNA): TGTGCCAGCAGCTCCGATACCGGGGGCAATGGCTACTCCTTC. Using reference TRBV5-4 and TRBJ1-2 for the parts outside the CDR3, the full variable domain is ETGVTQSPTHLIKTRGQQVTLRCSSQSGHNTVSWYQQALGQGPQFIFQYYREEENGRGNFPPRFSGLQFPNYSSELNVNALELDDSALYLCASSSDTGGNGYSFGSGTRLTVV.

This clonotype was seen at least ten times. This sequence joins TRBV29-1 and TRBJ2-3; D gene unclear. Trimming cost V 3 bases and J 2 bases, with 12 bases left between them. This CDR3 has 14 amino acids. The V gene's germline CDR1 is SQVTM and CDR2 ANQGSEA. CDR3 bases: TGCAGCGTTGACCCCGTGGGGAACACAGATACGCAGTATTTT. Protein: CSVDPVGNTDTQYF.

The genes are TRBV12-3 or TRBV12-4 and TRBJ2-2; D remains unclear. This CDR3 is 15 amino acids long. V lost 6 bases and J lost 3, with 14 bases in between. The CDR3 sequence is CASSPPDRYTGELFF. CDR3 DNA sequence: TGTGCCAGCAGCCCGCCGGACCGATACACCGGGGAGCTGTTTTTT.

This chain uses TRBV12-3 or TRBV12-4 with TRBJ1-1; 7 nucleotides align to TRBD1. CDR3 length equals 15 residues. J gave up 4 bases and V 6 bases, and 11 bases lay outside the gene matches. The CDR3 reads CASSQNTQGTTEAFF. DNA for the CDR3: TGTGCCAGCAGCCAAAATACACAGGGGACCACTGAAGCTTTCTTT.

This clonotype was recorded at least ten times. V and J are TRBV12-3 or TRBV12-4 and TRBJ2-3; TRBD1 matches 10 bases. The CDR3 length is 16 residues. V shed 6 bases and J 3 bases; nucleotides not matched to a gene: 9. CDR3 in amino acids: CASSLTGGTGTDTQYF. The CDR3, as DNA: TGTGCCAGCAGCCTGACAGGGGGCACCGGGACAGATACGCAGTATTTT.

This clonotype came up a few times. The V call is TRBV7-9, the J call TRBJ1-4, with 9 positions matching TRBD1. Germline V gives CDR1 SEHNR, CDR2 FQNEAQ (reference sequence). Germline trimming cut 5 bases from V and 7 bases from J; bases unmatched to any gene: 5. The CDR3 covers 14 residues. DNA for the CDR3: TGTGCCAGCAGCCTCGACAGGGGGGCTGAAAAACTGTTTTTT. This gives the protein CASSLDRGAEKLFF.

This clonotype was seen repeatedly, ten times or more. J is TRBJ2-4 and V is TRBV12-3 or TRBV12-4; tentatively, D is TRBD1 (5 bases). Trimming cost V 3 bases and J 7 bases, with 10 bases left between them. This CDR3 spans 13 amino acids. The CDR3 DNA is TGTGCCAGCAGTTTTCAGGGCAGGAACATTCAGTACTTC. As protein: CASSFQGRNIQYF.

This clonotype was observed a few times. This sequence joins TRBV20-1 and TRBJ1-5, with D possibly matching TRBD1 (5 bases). This CDR3 comprises 13 residues. V shed 2 bases and J shed 6 bases, with 11 bases lying between them. Germline V gene lookup returns CDR1 DFQATT and CDR2 SNEGSKA (reference sequence). CDR3 nucleotide sequence: TGCAGTGCTAGAACCGGGGGGATTCAGCCCCAGCATTTT. Residues: CSARTGGIQPQHF.

This clonotype occurred many times. J is TRBJ2-5 and V is TRBV12-3 or TRBV12-4; unclear D gene. The germline V and J ends were trimmed by 0 bases and 0 bases, with 8 bases remaining between them. The CDR3 runs 15 residues. The CDR3 here is CASSLALADQETQYF. In DNA, the CDR3 is TGTGCCAGCAGTTTAGCGCTGGCAGACCAAGAGACCCAGTACTTC.

This clonotype was seen only a few times. The V call is TRBV5-6, the J call TRBJ2-7; 7 positions agree with TRBD1. Trimming cost V 2 bases and J 5 bases; bases outside gene matches: 4. The CDR3 length is 13 residues. The germline CDR1 and CDR2 sequences are SGHDT and YYEEEE. For the CDR3, the DNA is TGTGCCAGCAGCTTTACCAGGGGGAACGAGCAGTACTTC. This sequence encodes CASSFTRGNEQYF.

This clonotype appeared a few times. This sequence joins TRBV11-3 and TRBJ2-2; D perhaps matches TRBD2 (5 bases). The CDR3 is 14 amino acids. V was pared by 4 bases and J by 6 bases, with 12 bases between. Germline CDR1 and CDR2: SGHNT and YENEEA. DNA for the CDR3: TGTGCCAGCAGCTCATGGACTGGGCCCGGGGAGCTGTTTTTT. Protein product: CASSSWTGPGELFF.

A few counts support this clonotype. The V gene is TRBV6-2 or TRBV6-3, the J gene TRBJ2-3, with 13 bases that match TRBD2. The CDR3 spans 14 residues. Germline trimming cut 10 bases from V and 4 bases from J; bases unmatched to any gene: 5. Looked up from germline, CDR1 is MNHEY and CDR2 is SVGEGT. The CDR3: CATKLAGGPDTQYF. The CDR3 DNA reads TGTGCCACCAAACTAGCGGGAGGGCCAGATACGCAGTATTTT.

This clonotype was counted only a few times. The chain joins TRBV29-1 to TRBJ2-5; D unclear. V lost 4 bases and J 5 bases, leaving 11 bases between the germline ends. The CDR3 consists of 12 residues. Germline V gives CDR1 SQVTM, CDR2 ANQGSEA. The CDR3 here is CSVARSGETQYF. CDR3 sequence (DNA): TGCAGCGTTGCAAGGTCCGGGGAGACCCAGTACTTC.

The rearrangement links TRBV7-8 to TRBJ2-1; 10 bases are shared with TRBD2. In germline, CDR1 is SGHVS, CDR2 FQNEAQ. The CDR3 has 20 residues. V shed 1 base, J shed 1 base, and the junction held 13 bases outside the gene matches. The CDR3 DNA sequence: TGTGCCAGCAGCTTAGTACGAACTAGGACTAGCGGCAAGTCCTACAATGAGCAGTTCTTC. Protein sequence: CASSLVRTRTSGKSYNEQFF.

This clonotype was observed many times. The chain joins TRBV29-1 to TRBJ2-1; possible D gene TRBD1, 5 bases. The CDR3 has 19 amino acids. Germline V gene sequence: CDR1 SQVTM, CDR2 ANQGSEA. Trimming stripped 5 bases from V and 1 base from J, with 27 bases between. The CDR3 region has the DNA TGCAGCGTTCCCCCAACCCAGCAGGGAAAAATTCCTTCCTACAATGAGCAGTTCTTC. Translating it yields CSVPPTQQGKIPSYNEQFF.

This clonotype turned up a few times. This chain links TRBV20-1 with TRBJ2-3; possible D gene TRBD1, 5 bases. The CDR3 contains 12 residues. The V gene lost 5 bases and the J gene lost 5 bases, with 11 bases spanning the gap. Germline V lookup: CDR1 DFQATT, CDR2 SNEGSKA (reference sequence). CDR3 in DNA: TGCAGTGCTTCGCGACAGCTAGATACGCAGTATTTT. It codes for CSASRQLDTQYF.

This clonotype turned up a few times. The V gene is TRBV7-9, the J gene TRBJ2-2, with 7 bases fitting TRBD1. Germline V gene data show CDR1 as SEHNR and CDR2 as FQNEAQ (reference sequence). The CDR3 is made up of 15 amino acids. V shed 5 bases, J shed 7 bases, and the junction held 10 bases outside the gene matches. CDR3 sequence reads: CASSPPTGWNGELFF. The CDR3 DNA reads TGTGCCAGCAGCCCTCCGACAGGGTGGAACGGGGAGCTGTTTTTT.

Turning to this clonotype: One junction end does not reproduce the germline sequence, and a read error may be involved. As DNA, the CDR3 is TGCAGTGCTAGTCCCCTCGGGGGGTTAGCCAAAGACATTCAGTACTTC. It encodes CSASPLGGLAKDIQYF. The chain links TRBV20-1 to TRBJ2-4, with TRBD2 matching 7 bases. Germline assignment: CDR1 DFQATT and CDR2 SNEGSKA (reference sequence). The CDR3 extends over 16 amino acids.

This clonotype was observed a handful of times. V gene TRBV21-1 combines with J gene TRBJ1-2; TRBD1, the table's D call, was not compared with the DNA. TRBV21-1 is classified as a pseudogene. The CDR3 spans 16 residues. CDR3 nucleotide sequence: TGTGCCAGCAGCAAAGGTCAAAGGACAGCCTTGGAGGGCTACACCTTC. Its protein is CASSKGQRTALEGYTF.

There are a few counts of this clonotype. The V and J genes are TRBV4-3 and TRBJ1-6; possible D gene TRBD1, 5 bases. The CDR3 is 16 residues long. Trimming removed 0 bases at V and 10 bases at J, with 16 bases between. Germline CDR1 is LGHNA and CDR2 is YSLEER. The CDR3 sequence is CASSQDRGPGQSPLHF. The CDR3 coding sequence is TGCGCCAGCAGCCAAGATAGAGGGCCAGGGCAGTCACCCCTCCACTTT.